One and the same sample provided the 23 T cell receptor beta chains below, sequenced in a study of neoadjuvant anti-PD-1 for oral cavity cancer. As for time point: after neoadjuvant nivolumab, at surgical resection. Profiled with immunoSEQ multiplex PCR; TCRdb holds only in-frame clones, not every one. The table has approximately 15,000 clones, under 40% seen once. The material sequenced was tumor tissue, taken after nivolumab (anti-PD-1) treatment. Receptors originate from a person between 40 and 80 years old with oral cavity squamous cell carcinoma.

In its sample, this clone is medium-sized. The chain's CDR3 is CASSGWEKVNTDTQYF. The CDR3, as DNA: TGTGCCAGCAGCGGGTGGGAGAAGGTGAACACAGATACGCAGTATTTT. The V call is TRBV9, the J call TRBJ2-3; possibly TRBD2 for D (5 bases). V was pared by 3 bases and J by 2 bases, with 16 bases between. Germline V gene sequence: CDR1 SGDLS, CDR2 YYNGEE. The CDR3 extends over 16 amino acids.

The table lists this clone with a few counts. The CDR3 is CASSIGYRTDTQYF. The CDR3 region has the DNA TGTGCCAGTAGTATAGGCTACCGCACAGATACGCAGTATTTT. The J gene is TRBJ2-3, the V gene TRBV19; no clear D. This CDR3 has 14 residues. Germline values: CDR1 LNHDA, CDR2 SQIVND (reference sequence). The V end was cut by 1 base, the J end by 1 base, with 6 bases between.

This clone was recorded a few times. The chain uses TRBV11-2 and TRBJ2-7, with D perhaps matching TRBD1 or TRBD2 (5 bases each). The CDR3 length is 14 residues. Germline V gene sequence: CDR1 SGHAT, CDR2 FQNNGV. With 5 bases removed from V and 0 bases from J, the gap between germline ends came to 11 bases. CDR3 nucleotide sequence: TGTGCCAGCAGCCAGTGGGGGAGCTCCTACGAGCAGTACTTC. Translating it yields CASSQWGSSYEQYF.

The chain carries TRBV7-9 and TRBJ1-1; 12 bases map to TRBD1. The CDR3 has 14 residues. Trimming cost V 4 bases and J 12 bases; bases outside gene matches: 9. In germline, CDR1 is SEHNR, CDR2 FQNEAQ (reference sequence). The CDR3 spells CASSSSGTGGVTFF. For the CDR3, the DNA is TGTGCCAGCAGCTCTTCAGGGACAGGGGGCGTCACTTTCTTT.

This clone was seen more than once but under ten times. The CDR3 nucleotides are TGTGCCAGCAGCTTGGTCCGGGCTAGCGGGGGGGAGACCCAGTACTTC. Translation: CASSLVRASGGETQYF. The chain combines TRBV5-6 with TRBJ2-5, with 11 bases aligning to TRBD2. The V segment lost 0 bases and the J segment 5 bases; nucleotides outside the gene matches: 6. CDR1 and CDR2 from the germline V gene are SGHDT and YYEEEE. CDR3 length: 16 amino acids. Combining the CDR3 with reference TRBV5-6 and TRBJ2-5 gives the whole variable domain DAGVTQSPTHLIKTRGQQVTLRCSPKSGHDTVSWYQQALGQGPQFIFQYYEEEERQRGNFPDRFSGHQFPNYSSELNVNALLLGDSALYLCASSLVRASGGETQYFGPGTRLLVL.

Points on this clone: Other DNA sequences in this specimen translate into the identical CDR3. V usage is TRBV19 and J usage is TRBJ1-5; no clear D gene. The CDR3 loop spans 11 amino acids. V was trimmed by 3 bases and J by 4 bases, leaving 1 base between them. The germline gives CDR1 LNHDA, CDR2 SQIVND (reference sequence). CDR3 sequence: CASSINQPQHF. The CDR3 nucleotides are TGTGCCAGTAGTATTAATCAGCCCCAGCATTTT.

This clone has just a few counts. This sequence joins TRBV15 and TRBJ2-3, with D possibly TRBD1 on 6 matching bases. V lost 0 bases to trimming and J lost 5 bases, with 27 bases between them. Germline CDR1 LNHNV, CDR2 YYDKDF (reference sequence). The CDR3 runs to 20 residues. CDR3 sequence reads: CATSRDRGQGGSALEDTQYF. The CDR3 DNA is TGTGCCACCAGCAGAGATAGGGGACAAGGCGGATCTGCCTTAGAAGATACGCAGTATTTT.

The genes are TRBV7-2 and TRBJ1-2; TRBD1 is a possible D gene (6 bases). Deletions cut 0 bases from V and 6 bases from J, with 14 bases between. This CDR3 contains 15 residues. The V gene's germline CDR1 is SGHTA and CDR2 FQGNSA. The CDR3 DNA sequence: TGTGCCAGCAGCTTAGCTCCACAGGGACTACATGGCTACACCTTC. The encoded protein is CASSLAPQGLHGYTF.

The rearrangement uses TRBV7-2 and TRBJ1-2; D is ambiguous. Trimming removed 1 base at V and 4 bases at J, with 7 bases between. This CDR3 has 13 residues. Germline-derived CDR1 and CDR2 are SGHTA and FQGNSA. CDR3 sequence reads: CASSLGGGYGYTF. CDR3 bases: TGTGCCAGCAGCTTAGGAGGCGGCTATGGCTACACCTTC.

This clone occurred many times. CDR3 nucleotides: TGTGCCAGCAGCTTAGCACTCTTCGGTAGGGAAAAACTGTTTTTT. As protein: CASSLALFGREKLFF. The genes are TRBV7-9 and TRBJ1-4; no reliable D call. The V end was cut by 0 bases, the J end by 8 bases, with 13 bases between. Germline V gene sequence: CDR1 SEHNR, CDR2 FQNEAQ (reference sequence). The CDR3 has 15 amino acids.

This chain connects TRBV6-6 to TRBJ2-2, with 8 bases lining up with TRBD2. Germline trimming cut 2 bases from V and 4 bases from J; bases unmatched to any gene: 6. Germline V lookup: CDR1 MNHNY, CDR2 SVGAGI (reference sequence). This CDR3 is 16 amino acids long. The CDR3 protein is CASSYGGTSLTGELFF. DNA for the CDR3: TGTGCCAGCAGTTACGGTGGGACTAGTCTCACCGGGGAGCTGTTTTTT.

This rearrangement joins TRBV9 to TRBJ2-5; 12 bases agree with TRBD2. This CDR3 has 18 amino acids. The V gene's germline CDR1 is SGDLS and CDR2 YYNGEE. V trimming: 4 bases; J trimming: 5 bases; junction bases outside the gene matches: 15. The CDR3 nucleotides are TGTGCCAGCAGCACCCACCCGGGACTAGCGGGTGAGGGGGAGACCCAGTACTTC. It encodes CASSTHPGLAGEGETQYF.

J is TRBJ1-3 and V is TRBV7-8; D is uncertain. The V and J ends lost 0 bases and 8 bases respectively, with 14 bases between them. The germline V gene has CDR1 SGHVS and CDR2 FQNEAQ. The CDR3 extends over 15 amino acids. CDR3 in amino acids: CASSLAITIRDTIYF. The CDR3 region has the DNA TGTGCCAGCAGCTTAGCTATAACAATAAGGGACACCATATATTTT.

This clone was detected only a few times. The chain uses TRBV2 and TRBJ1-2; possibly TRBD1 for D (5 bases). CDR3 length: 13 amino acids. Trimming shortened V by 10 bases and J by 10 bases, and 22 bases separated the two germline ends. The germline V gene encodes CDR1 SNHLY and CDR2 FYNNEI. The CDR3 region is CATKKRSSGDYTF. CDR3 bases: TGTGCCACCAAGAAAAGGAGCTCGGGGGACTACACCTTC. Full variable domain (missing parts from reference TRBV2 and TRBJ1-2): EPEVTQTPSHQVTQMGQEVILRCVPISNHLYFYWYRQILGQKVEFLVSFYNNEISEKSEIFDDQFSVERPDGSNFTLKIRSTKLEDSAMYFCATKKRSSGDYTFGSGTRLTVV.

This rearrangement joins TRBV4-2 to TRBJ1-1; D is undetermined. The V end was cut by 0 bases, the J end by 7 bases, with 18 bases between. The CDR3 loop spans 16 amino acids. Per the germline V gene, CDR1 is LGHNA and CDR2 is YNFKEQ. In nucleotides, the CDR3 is TGTGCCAGCAGCCAAGATCTAAGGGCAGTCGCTAGTGAAGCTTTCTTT. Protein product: CASSQDLRAVASEAFF.

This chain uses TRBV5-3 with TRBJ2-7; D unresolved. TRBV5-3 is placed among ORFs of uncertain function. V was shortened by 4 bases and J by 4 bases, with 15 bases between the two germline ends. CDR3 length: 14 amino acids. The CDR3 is CARSHLNEGYEQYF. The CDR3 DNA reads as TGTGCCAGAAGCCACCTTAATGAAGGGTACGAGCAGTACTTC.

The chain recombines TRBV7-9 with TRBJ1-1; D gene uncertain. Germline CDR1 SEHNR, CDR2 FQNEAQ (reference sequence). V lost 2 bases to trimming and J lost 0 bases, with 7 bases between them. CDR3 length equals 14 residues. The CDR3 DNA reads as TGTGCCAGCAGCTTATCAGGAATGAACACTGAAGCTTTCTTT. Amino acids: CASSLSGMNTEAFF.

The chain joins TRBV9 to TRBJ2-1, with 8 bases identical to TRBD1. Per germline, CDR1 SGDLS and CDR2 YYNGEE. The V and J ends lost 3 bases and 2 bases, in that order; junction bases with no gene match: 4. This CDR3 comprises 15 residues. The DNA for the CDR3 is TGTGCCAGCAGCGCTCAGGGGGCTACCTACAATGAGCAGTTCTTC. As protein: CASSAQGATYNEQFF.

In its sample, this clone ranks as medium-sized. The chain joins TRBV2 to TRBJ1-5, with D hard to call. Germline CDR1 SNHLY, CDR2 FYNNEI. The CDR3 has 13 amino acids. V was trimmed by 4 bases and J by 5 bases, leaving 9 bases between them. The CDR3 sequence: CASSVSVHQPQHF. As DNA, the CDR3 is TGTGCCAGCAGTGTTTCAGTCCATCAGCCCCAGCATTTT. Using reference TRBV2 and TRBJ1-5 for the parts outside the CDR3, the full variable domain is EPEVTQTPSHQVTQMGQEVILRCVPISNHLYFYWYRQILGQKVEFLVSFYNNEISEKSEIFDDQFSVERPDGSNFTLKIRSTKLEDSAMYFCASSVSVHQPQHFGDGTRLSIL.

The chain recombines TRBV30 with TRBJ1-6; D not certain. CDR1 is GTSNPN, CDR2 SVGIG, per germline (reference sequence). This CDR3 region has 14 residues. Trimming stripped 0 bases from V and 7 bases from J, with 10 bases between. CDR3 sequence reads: CAWSVDRRNSPLHF. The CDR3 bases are TGTGCCTGGAGTGTAGATCGTAGAAATTCACCCCTCCACTTT. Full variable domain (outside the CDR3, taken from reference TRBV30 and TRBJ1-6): SQTIHQWPATLVQPVGSPLSLECTVEGTSNPNLYWYRQAAGRGLQLLFYSVGIGQISSEVPQNLSASRPQDRQFILSSKKLLLSDSGFYLCAWSVDRRNSPLHFGNGTRLTVT.

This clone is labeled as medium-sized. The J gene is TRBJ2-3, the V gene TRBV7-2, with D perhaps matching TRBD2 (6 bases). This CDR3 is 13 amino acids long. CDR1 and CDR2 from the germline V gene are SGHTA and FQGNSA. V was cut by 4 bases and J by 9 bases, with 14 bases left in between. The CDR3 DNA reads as TGTGCCAGCAGCTCCGCTTGGGGGGACACGCAGTATTTT. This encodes CASSSAWGDTQYF.

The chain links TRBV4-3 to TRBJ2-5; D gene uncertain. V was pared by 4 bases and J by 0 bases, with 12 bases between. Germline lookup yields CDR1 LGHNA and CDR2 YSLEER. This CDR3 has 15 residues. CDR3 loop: CASSPQAQYQETQYF. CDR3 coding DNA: TGCGCCAGCAGCCCCCAGGCCCAGTACCAAGAGACCCAGTACTTC.

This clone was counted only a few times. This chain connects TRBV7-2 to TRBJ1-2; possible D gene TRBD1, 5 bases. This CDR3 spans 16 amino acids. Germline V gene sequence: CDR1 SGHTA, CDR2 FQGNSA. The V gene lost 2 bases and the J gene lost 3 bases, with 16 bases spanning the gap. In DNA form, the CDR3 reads TGTGCCAGCAGCTTACCCCCGGCAGGGAAGGACTATGGCTACACCTTC. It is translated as CASSLPPAGKDYGYTF.